This TCR beta chain derives from a study of cytomegalovirus exposure and HLA in healthy donors. PCR employed 60 Vbeta and 13 Jbeta primers. TCRdb's table, derived via immunoSEQ multiplex PCR, lists solely in-frame clones and lacks some. The sample shows roughly 160,000 clones, around nine tenths of them seen only once. Regarding this clone: The target antigen is unknown.

Whole-study results and caveats: Available immune exposure information was restricted to CMV serostatus only. TCR beta chains associated with HLA were, in a later analysis, more clonally expanded than equally common others.

This CDR3 spans 15 amino acids. Germline lookup yields CDR1 SGDLS and CDR2 YYNGEE. J lost 10 bases, V lost 4 bases, and 10 bases had no gene match. The chain links TRBV9 to TRBJ1-6; TRBD1 matches 8 bases. Sample: PBMCs. The receptor's source is a woman aged 25 to 39 in good health and CMV-seronegative. CDR3 DNA: TGTGCCAGCAGCTTAAAGACAGGGGAAGGATCACCCCTCCACTTT. This translates into CASSLKTGEGSPLHF.